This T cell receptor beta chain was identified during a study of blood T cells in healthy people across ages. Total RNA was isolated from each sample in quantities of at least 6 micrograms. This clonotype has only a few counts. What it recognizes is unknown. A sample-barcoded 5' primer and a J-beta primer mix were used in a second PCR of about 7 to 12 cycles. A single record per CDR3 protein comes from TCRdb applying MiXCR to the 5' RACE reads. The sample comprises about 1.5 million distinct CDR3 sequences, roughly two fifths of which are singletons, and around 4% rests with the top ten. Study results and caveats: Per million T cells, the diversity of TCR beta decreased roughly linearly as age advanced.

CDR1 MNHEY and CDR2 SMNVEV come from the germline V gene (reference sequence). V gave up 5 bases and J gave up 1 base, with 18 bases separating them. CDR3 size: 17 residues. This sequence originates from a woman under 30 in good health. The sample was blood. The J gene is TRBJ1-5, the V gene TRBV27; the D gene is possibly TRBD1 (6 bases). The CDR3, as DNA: TGTGCCAGCAGTCCCCCAGGGGACCCCTTCAGCAATCAGCCCCAGCATTTT. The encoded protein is CASSPPGDPFSNQPQHF.